This T cell receptor (beta chain) emerged from a study of radiotherapy plus CTLA-4 blockade in lung cancer. Trimming left V 2 bases short and J 6 bases short, with 12 bases between. Germline lookup yields CDR1 SGDLS and CDR2 YYNGEE. This CDR3 contains 14 residues. Repertoires were generated with immunoSEQ multiplex PCR, while TCRdb's copy carries only in-frame clones and drops some. Among about 77,000 clones listed, roughly 74% were seen once. In its sample, this clone was seen once. This TCR was recovered from a human donor with non-small cell lung cancer whose response to radiotherapy plus ipilimumab could not be evaluated. This sample comprised peripheral blood, obtained from a patient treated with radiotherapy plus ipilimumab. The chain is built from TRBV9 and TRBJ1-5, with no clear D. CDR3 loop: CASSVRGMGQPQHF. DNA for the CDR3: TGTGCCAGCAGCGTGCGGGGAATGGGTCAGCCCCAGCATTTT.